The clone carrying this T cell receptor (beta chain) was detected only once. Unmatched junction bases numbered 7, after V lost 4 bases and J lost 11 bases. Germline assignment: CDR1 SNHLY and CDR2 FYNNEI. This CDR3 contains 15 residues. The source of the sample is a study of pediatric ulcerative colitis. Sequencing used immunoSEQ multiplex PCR; TCRdb keeps in-frame clones, though not all of them. The top ten clones hold 0.9% to 1% of a sample with about 15,000 clones, more than 80% of them seen once. The specimen sequenced was blood. This sequence originates from a boy aged 10-17 years with moderate ulcerative colitis. This rearrangement joins TRBV2 to TRBJ2-1, with 14 nucleotides matching TRBD2. For the CDR3, the DNA is TGTGCCAGCAGTGTGGGACTAGCGGGAGAAGTTAAGCAGTTCTTC. Amino acids: CASSVGLAGEVKQFF.